Presented here are 21 T cell receptor beta chains from one specimen sequenced in a study of identical twins. TCRdb redid the calling of the 5' RACE reads with MiXCR, one entry per CDR3 protein. The table records 700,000 to 950,000 distinct CDR3 sequences, 9% to 15% of them present only once. These data also featured in a second study, about yellow fever vaccine responses in identical twins.

The sample was PBMCs. The receptors here all came from a woman under 30 in good health.

J is TRBJ2-5 and V is TRBV6-1; a possible D gene is TRBD2 (7 bases). CDR3 size: 15 residues. CDR1 is MNHNS and CDR2 is SASEGT in the germline V gene. Trimming stripped 9 bases from V and 5 bases from J, with 22 bases between. CDR3 in amino acids: CASHPLGGATETQYF. The CDR3 nucleotides read TGTGCCAGTCACCCCTTGGGGGGGGCGACGGAGACCCAGTACTTC.

This clonotype has at least ten counts. The chain employs TRBV5-1 and TRBJ2-7; D gene unclear. The germline V and J ends were trimmed by 7 bases and 0 bases, with 5 bases remaining between them. This CDR3 region has 11 residues. The germline V gene has CDR1 SGHRS and CDR2 YFSETQ. Here the CDR3 reads CASGSSYEQYF. Here the CDR3 DNA reads TGCGCCAGCGGAAGCTCCTACGAGCAGTACTTC.

The chain recombines TRBV12-3 or TRBV12-4 with TRBJ1-1; perhaps TRBD1 as D (5 bases). V gave up 6 bases and J gave up 7 bases, with 12 bases separating them. The CDR3 totals 12 residues. CDR3 amino acids: CASSLWGVEAFF. The CDR3 DNA sequence: TGTGCCAGCAGCCTCTGGGGGGTTGAAGCTTTCTTT.

This clonotype was counted only a few times. The chain has TRBV7-3 and TRBJ2-1; 7 bases align to TRBD2. The trim removed 4 bases at V and 8 bases at J, leaving 8 bases unmatched. The CDR3 extends over 14 amino acids. The germline gives CDR1 SGHTA, CDR2 FQGTGA. CDR3 region: CASSSTSSFDEQFF. In DNA, the CDR3 is TGTGCCAGCAGCTCGACTAGCAGTTTCGATGAGCAGTTCTTC.

This clonotype was counted between two and nine times. The chain combines TRBV11-2 with TRBJ1-1; possibly TRBD1 for D (6 bases). V lost 3 bases and J 10 bases, leaving 21 bases between the germline ends. CDR1 and CDR2 from the germline V gene are SGHAT and FQNNGV. The length of the CDR3 is 15 residues. The CDR3 coding sequence is TGTGCCAGCAGCTTCGGAGGCAGGGGAATTTATGGAGCTTTCTTT. Protein sequence: CASSFGGRGIYGAFF.

CDR3 nucleotides: TGCAGCGTTGATGACGGAGTCCAAGAGACCCAGTACTTC. Amino acids: CSVDDGVQETQYF. The genes are TRBV29-1 and TRBJ2-5, with no clear D. The CDR3 totals 13 residues. Germline values: CDR1 SQVTM, CDR2 ANQGSEA. The V gene lost 3 bases and the J gene lost 1 base, with 9 bases spanning the gap.

There are a few counts of this clonotype. The V call is TRBV2, the J call TRBJ2-4; D gene unclear. V dropped 4 bases and J dropped 0 bases, with 10 bases sitting between them. The germline CDR1 and CDR2 sequences are SNHLY and FYNNEI. The CDR3 contains 15 residues. Here the CDR3 reads CASSVEVVAKNIQYF. The CDR3 DNA reads as TGTGCCAGCAGTGTTGAGGTGGTAGCCAAAAACATTCAGTACTTC.

The chain has TRBV7-9 and TRBJ2-1, with D tentatively TRBD1 (5 bases). In germline, CDR1 is SEHNR, CDR2 FQNEAQ (reference sequence). Trimming left V 5 bases short and J 4 bases short, with 12 bases between. The CDR3 extends over 14 amino acids. The CDR3, as DNA: TGTGCCAGCAGCCCTCCGACAGATTACAATGAGCAGTTCTTC. Residues: CASSPPTDYNEQFF.

This clonotype was seen a few times. The chain couples TRBV27 to TRBJ1-2; possibly TRBD1 for D (6 bases). The CDR3 has 13 amino acids. In germline, CDR1 is MNHEY, CDR2 SMNVEV (reference sequence). V dropped 6 bases and J dropped 5 bases, with 13 bases sitting between them. In nucleotides, the CDR3 is TGTGCCAGCAGGATGGGGGGGCGGTATGGCTACACCTTC. It is translated as CASRMGGRYGYTF.

In this sample, this clonotype turned up many times. The chain is built from TRBV12-3 or TRBV12-4 and TRBJ1-2; 8 bases are shared with TRBD1. After removal of 5 bases from V and 6 bases from J, the junction contained 5 bases not matched to a gene. The CDR3 totals 13 residues. The CDR3 sequence: CASSPRTGHGYTF. The CDR3 nucleotides are TGTGCCAGCAGTCCCCGGACAGGGCATGGCTACACCTTC.

This clonotype was seen at least ten times. The chain is built from TRBV5-1 and TRBJ1-2; maybe TRBD1 (6 bases). The CDR3 is made up of 14 amino acids. CDR1 SGHRS and CDR2 YFSETQ come from the germline V gene. Trimming removed 4 bases from V and 0 bases from J, with 10 bases in between. The CDR3 DNA reads as TGCGCCAGCAGCCCGGGACATTCTAACTATGGCTACACCTTC. It specifies CASSPGHSNYGYTF.

There are many counts of this clonotype. The chain carries TRBV28 and TRBJ2-7, with 7 bases lining up with TRBD1. The V segment lost 8 bases and the J segment 3 bases; nucleotides outside the gene matches: 10. Germline-derived CDR1 and CDR2 are MDHEN and SYDVKM. The CDR3 length is 14 residues. CDR3 DNA: TGTGCCAGCGGCCCGGGGACAGCGGACTACGAGCAGTACTTC. Protein: CASGPGTADYEQYF.

V gene TRBV2 combines with J gene TRBJ2-1; weak D call: TRBD1 (6 bases). Trimming pared 11 bases from V and 0 bases from J, leaving 20 bases between. This CDR3 region has 16 residues. Germline CDR1 SNHLY, CDR2 FYNNEI. The CDR3 is CASGEGERSSYNEQFF. As DNA, the CDR3 is TGTGCCTCAGGAGAGGGGGAGAGGAGCTCCTACAATGAGCAGTTCTTC. The whole variable domain, remainder taken from reference TRBV2 and TRBJ2-1, is EPEVTQTPSHQVTQMGQEVILRCVPISNHLYFYWYRQILGQKVEFLVSFYNNEISEKSEIFDDQFSVERPDGSNFTLKIRSTKLEDSAMYFCASGEGERSSYNEQFFGPGTRLTVL.

The V and J genes are TRBV2 and TRBJ2-1; 7 positions match TRBD2. Germline CDR1 reads SNHLY; CDR2 reads FYNNEI. The CDR3 loop spans 15 amino acids. The junction had 11 bases not matched to a gene; V was cut back by 3 bases and J by 9 bases. CDR3 in DNA: TGTGCCAGCAGTGAGGAGGGAGGGCCTTTTGGTGAGCAGTTCTTC. Translation gives CASSEEGGPFGEQFF. The full variable domain, with the rest looked up from reference TRBV2 and TRBJ2-1, is EPEVTQTPSHQVTQMGQEVILRCVPISNHLYFYWYRQILGQKVEFLVSFYNNEISEKSEIFDDQFSVERPDGSNFTLKIRSTKLEDSAMYFCASSEEGGPFGEQFFGPGTRLTVL.

The V and J genes are TRBV7-9 and TRBJ2-7, with 13 nucleotides matching TRBD2. Losses at the gene ends were 5 bases for V and 4 bases for J; bases not matched to a gene: 8. The CDR3 sequence is 16 residues long. The germline V gene has CDR1 SEHNR and CDR2 FQNEAQ (reference sequence). CDR3 residues: CASSTGLAGVIYEQYF. CDR3 nucleotides: TGTGCCAGCAGCACCGGACTAGCGGGAGTAATTTACGAGCAGTACTTC.

J is TRBJ2-2 and V is TRBV12-3 or TRBV12-4; a possible D gene is TRBD1 (5 bases). V shed 4 bases and J shed 0 bases, with 12 bases lying between them. The CDR3 totals 16 residues. The CDR3 nucleotides read TGTGCCAGCAGTTCGGTGGCAGGGTCGAACACCGGGGAGCTGTTTTTT. Its protein is CASSSVAGSNTGELFF.

The chain is built from TRBV20-1 and TRBJ2-1, with a tentative D call TRBD2 (7 bases). The ends were cut back, 6 bases at V and 5 bases at J, with 17 bases in the middle. Per germline, CDR1 DFQATT and CDR2 SNEGSKA (reference sequence). This CDR3 has 14 residues. CDR3 loop: CSALRGAKDNEQFF. Written as DNA, the CDR3 is TGCAGTGCGCTTCGGGGGGCCAAGGACAATGAGCAGTTCTTC.

In DNA form, the CDR3 reads TGTGCCAGCAGTGAGATTTCGGGGGAAGAGACCCAGTACTTC. It codes for CASSEISGEETQYF. The chain combines TRBV6-1 with TRBJ2-5; weak D call: TRBD2 (6 bases). Trimming stripped 3 bases from V and 3 bases from J, with 11 bases between. The CDR3 has 14 residues. The germline V gene has CDR1 MNHNS and CDR2 SASEGT.

This chain joins TRBV6-1 and TRBJ1-1; 7 positions agree with TRBD1. The CDR3 is 15 amino acids. V was clipped by 6 bases and J by 5 bases; unmatched bases: 12. Germline V lookup: CDR1 MNHNS, CDR2 SASEGT. The CDR3 DNA sequence: TGTGCCAGCAGCGAAAACAGGGGCTGGCAAACTGAAGCTTTCTTT. This encodes CASSENRGWQTEAFF.

The rearrangement joins TRBV15 to TRBJ2-7; 8 bases fit TRBD2. Germline V gene data show CDR1 as LNHNV and CDR2 as YYDKDF (reference sequence). This CDR3 is 17 amino acids long. The ends lost 3 bases at V and 3 bases at J; junction bases unmatched: 13. The DNA of the CDR3 is TGTGCCACCAGCAGGGATGGGGGAACTAGCGGAATCTACGAGCAGTACTTC. This codes for CATSRDGGTSGIYEQYF.

The chain couples TRBV6-2 or TRBV6-3 to TRBJ2-2; TRBD1 matches 8 bases. The junction had 7 bases not matched to a gene; V was cut back by 6 bases and J by 4 bases. CDR3 length equals 15 residues. Germline CDR1 and CDR2: MNHEY and SVGEGT. The CDR3 DNA reads TGTGCCAGCAGCAGACAGGGGTTCGGCACCGGGGAGCTGTTTTTT. Protein product: CASSRQGFGTGELFF.